The text below deals with one T cell receptor beta chain. This sample is drawn from a study of blood T cell repertoires in COVID-19. Whole-study context: The samples span acute and convalescent COVID-19 from the United States, Italy and Spain.

TCRdb's table, derived via immunoSEQ multiplex PCR, lists solely in-frame clones and lacks some. The sample lists a few hundred thousand clones, approximately 82% occurring once. Germline CDR1 reads SEHNR; CDR2 reads FQNEAQ (reference sequence). This CDR3 is built from 15 residues. J was trimmed by 5 bases and V by 1 base; bases with no gene match: 3. This chain uses TRBV7-9 with TRBJ1-1; TRBD1 agrees at 11 bases. The sample consisted of peripheral blood. This TCR derives from a woman between 40 and 55 years old who had recovered from COVID-19. The CDR3 spells CASSLGDRGWTEAFF. The CDR3 nucleotides are TGTGCCAGCAGCTTAGGGGACAGGGGGTGGACTGAAGCTTTCTTT.